The present T cell receptor (beta chain) was sequenced within a study of T cell responses to AZD1222 COVID-19 vaccine. Here immunoSEQ multiplex PCR was the method, and the copy in TCRdb shows in-frame clones only, minus some. The table records approximately 100,000 clones, 90% to 95% of them present only once. Sequences were derived from peripheral blood, sampled on day 0 of AZD1222 vaccination. The clonotype comes from an adult in good health.

CDR3 DNA: TGTGCCAGCAGCTTAGCACAGACCAATGAGCAGTTCTTC. Amino acid sequence: CASSLAQTNEQFF. The rearrangement links TRBV11-2 to TRBJ2-1, with D unresolved. This CDR3 contains 13 residues. Germline V gives CDR1 SGHAT, CDR2 FQNNGV. V shed 1 base and J shed 6 bases, with 7 bases lying between them.